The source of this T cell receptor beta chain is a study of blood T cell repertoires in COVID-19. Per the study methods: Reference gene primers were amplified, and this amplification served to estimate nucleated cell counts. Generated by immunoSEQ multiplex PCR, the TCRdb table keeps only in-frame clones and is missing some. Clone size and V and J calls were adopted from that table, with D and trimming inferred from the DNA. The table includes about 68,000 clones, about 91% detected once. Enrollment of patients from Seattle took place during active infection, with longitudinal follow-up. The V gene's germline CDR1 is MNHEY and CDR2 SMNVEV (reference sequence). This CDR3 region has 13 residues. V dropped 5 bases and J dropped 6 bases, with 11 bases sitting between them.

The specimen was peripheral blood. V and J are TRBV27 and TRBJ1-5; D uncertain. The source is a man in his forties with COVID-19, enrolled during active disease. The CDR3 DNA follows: TGTGCCAGCAGTCTCGCCGGTAGTCAGCCCCAGCATTTT. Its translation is CASSLAGSQPQHF.